The 32 T cell receptor beta chains given below trace back to one sample, sequenced in a study of Ad26.COV2.S vaccination and SARS-CoV-2 variants. Regarding treatment: around 19 received Ad26.COV2.S at low or high dose, single or two shots; several received placebo; per-sample allocation not given. Repertoires come from day 63 after the first vaccine or placebo injection. Profiled with immunoSEQ multiplex PCR; TCRdb holds only in-frame clones, not every one. The table shows about 370,000 clones, with 89% occurring only once. This sample comprised peripheral blood, obtained in a trial of Ad26.COV2.S vaccine versus placebo. Receptors originate from a person between 18 and 59 years old who received the Ad26.COV2.S COVID-19 vaccine or a placebo.

V gene TRBV2 combines with J gene TRBJ2-7; perhaps D is TRBD1 or TRBD2 (7 bases each). Germline CDR1 SNHLY, CDR2 FYNNEI. The CDR3 totals 12 residues. The V and J ends lost 8 bases and 5 bases respectively, with 13 bases between them. The CDR3 DNA follows: TGTGCCAGCGACAGGGCGGGGGACGAGCAGTACTTC. Protein product: CASDRAGDEQYF.

The rearrangement links TRBV19 to TRBJ2-3; the D gene is possibly TRBD1 (6 bases). This CDR3 contains 13 residues. V lost 4 bases, J lost 4 bases, and 9 bases lay in between. Germline V gene data show CDR1 as LNHDA and CDR2 as SQIVND (reference sequence). CDR3 loop: CASSKQGSDTQYF. In nucleotides, the CDR3 is TGTGCCAGTAGTAAGCAGGGGTCAGATACGCAGTATTTT.

The V and J genes are TRBV15 and TRBJ2-1; 7 bases map to TRBD2. Germline loops: CDR1 LNHNV, CDR2 YYDKDF (reference sequence). Unmatched junction bases numbered 9, after V lost 3 bases and J lost 4 bases. CDR3 length equals 16 residues. CDR3 loop: CATSRGRLADYNEQFF. The CDR3, as DNA: TGTGCCACCAGCAGGGGGAGGCTAGCGGATTACAATGAGCAGTTCTTC.

J is TRBJ2-5 and V is TRBV9, with TRBD2 matching over 16 bases. J was trimmed by 1 base and V by 4 bases; bases with no gene match: 4. Germline V CDR1 and CDR2: SGDLS, YYNGEE. This CDR3 has 17 amino acids. CDR3: CASSLGLAGGIQETQYF. CDR3 bases: TGTGCCAGCAGCTTGGGACTAGCGGGGGGGATCCAAGAGACCCAGTACTTC.

This chain links TRBV19 with TRBJ2-2; D not certain. The CDR3 sequence is 13 residues long. The V end was cut by 5 bases, the J end by 4 bases, with 8 bases between. The V gene's germline CDR1 is LNHDA and CDR2 SQIVND (reference sequence). The CDR3 DNA follows: TGTGCCAGTAGTCAACCAGTCACCGGGGAGCTGTTTTTT. Protein product: CASSQPVTGELFF.

The chain employs TRBV29-1 and TRBJ2-3; 12 nucleotides match TRBD2. The ends lost 0 bases at V and 6 bases at J; junction bases unmatched: 16. This CDR3 spans 19 amino acids. Germline assignment: CDR1 SQVTM and CDR2 ANQGSEA. CDR3 in DNA: TGCAGCGTTGAAGAGAGGGGTCTAGCGGGAGGGGAAGTTACGGATACGCAGTATTTT. It translates to CSVEERGLAGGEVTDTQYF.

This chain connects TRBV6-2 or TRBV6-3 to TRBJ2-3, with D perhaps matching TRBD1 or TRBD2 (5 bases each). CDR1 and CDR2 (germline): MNHEY, SVGEGT. V was cut by 2 bases and J by 2 bases, with 14 bases left in between. The CDR3 is 16 residues long. In nucleotides, the CDR3 is TGTGCCAGCAGTTACGTGGGGGTGAGAACCACAGATACGCAGTATTTT. This translates into CASSYVGVRTTDTQYF.

The chain is built from TRBV9 and TRBJ2-3; 11 nucleotides align to TRBD2. J lost 0 bases, V lost 4 bases, and 16 bases had no gene match. CDR1 and CDR2 from the germline V gene are SGDLS and YYNGEE. The CDR3 runs 20 residues. This chain's CDR3 is CASSSPRTPRTSGSTDTQYF. CDR3 sequence (DNA): TGTGCCAGCAGCTCCCCCCGGACACCCCGGACTAGCGGGAGCACAGATACGCAGTATTTT.

V gene TRBV18 combines with J gene TRBJ2-1; 8 nucleotides align to TRBD2. The germline V gene has CDR1 KGHSH and CDR2 LQKENI. J gave up 7 bases and V 7 bases, and 9 bases lay outside the gene matches. This CDR3 is 14 amino acids long. The DNA for the CDR3 is TGTGCCAGCTTACACAGCGGGAGAATGAATGAGCAGTTCTTC. It yields the protein CASLHSGRMNEQFF.

The rearrangement links TRBV28 to TRBJ2-2; no clear D gene. Trimming cost V 2 bases and J 8 bases, with 6 bases left between them. CDR3 length: 12 residues. Germline V gene lookup returns CDR1 MDHEN and CDR2 SYDVKM. Here the CDR3 reads CASSLDAGELFF. DNA of the CDR3: TGTGCCAGCAGTTTAGATGCAGGGGAGCTGTTTTTT. Combining the CDR3 with reference TRBV28 and TRBJ2-2 gives the whole variable domain DVKVTQSSRYLVKRTGEKVFLECVQDMDHENMFWYRQDPGLGLRLIYFSYDVKMKEKGDIPEGYSVSREKKERFSLILESASTNQTSMYLCASSLDAGELFFGEGSRLTVL.

This clone appeared a few times. V and J are TRBV6-2 or TRBV6-3 and TRBJ2-5; no reliable D call. Germline V gene lookup returns CDR1 MNHEY and CDR2 SVGEGT. Between the trimmed V and J ends, which lost 6 bases and 4 bases, there was a span of 12 bases. The CDR3 contains 13 residues. In DNA form, the CDR3 reads TGTGCCAGCAGCTCTTTTTTCTTAGAGACCCAGTACTTC. Translated, it gives CASSSFFLETQYF.

This clone was counted between two and nine times. The V gene is TRBV20-1, the J gene TRBJ2-1, with D perhaps being TRBD1 or TRBD2 (5 bases each). The germline V gene has CDR1 DFQATT and CDR2 SNEGSKA (reference sequence). Trimming cost V 3 bases and J 10 bases, with 13 bases left between them. The CDR3 length is 12 residues. The CDR3 DNA reads as TGCAGTGCTAGTCAGACCGGGGCGGAGCAGTTCTTC. Its translation is CSASQTGAEQFF.

This clone was seen just once. This chain connects TRBV28 to TRBJ1-2; 7 bases map to TRBD1. J was trimmed by 4 bases and V by 3 bases; bases with no gene match: 5. Germline V gene data show CDR1 as MDHEN and CDR2 as SYDVKM. This CDR3 comprises 14 residues. Here the CDR3 DNA reads TGTGCCAGCAGTTTTTACGGACAGGCCTATGGCTACACCTTC. Its translation: CASSFYGQAYGYTF.

The chain combines TRBV5-1 with TRBJ1-1; 9 nucleotides match TRBD1. Germline V gene lookup returns CDR1 SGHRS and CDR2 YFSETQ. The CDR3 runs to 15 residues. With 3 bases clipped from V and 5 bases from J, the junction kept 8 bases outside the gene matches. CDR3 protein: CASSSGDRVETEAFF. CDR3 bases: TGCGCCAGCAGCTCGGGGGACAGGGTGGAAACTGAAGCTTTCTTT. The full variable domain, completed using reference TRBV5-1 and TRBJ1-1, is KAGVTQTPRYLIKTRGQQVTLSCSPISGHRSVSWYQQTPGQGLQFLFEYFSETQRNKGNFPGRFSGRQFSNSRSEMNVSTLELGDSALYLCASSSGDRVETEAFFGQGTRLTVV.

The chain employs TRBV4-1 and TRBJ1-1; D not resolved. The germline V and J ends were trimmed by 0 bases and 2 bases, with 10 bases remaining between them. This CDR3 is 15 amino acids long. CDR1 is MGHRA and CDR2 is YSYEKL in the germline V gene. CDR3 protein: CASSQETVRNTEAFF. Here the CDR3 DNA reads TGCGCCAGCAGCCAAGAAACAGTACGAAACACTGAAGCTTTCTTT.

This rearrangement joins TRBV5-5 to TRBJ1-4; D call uncertain. The V end lost 1 base, the J end lost 7 bases, and 20 bases lay between the germline ends. Germline values: CDR1 SGHKS, CDR2 YYEKEE (reference sequence). The CDR3 totals 17 residues. CDR3 bases: TGTGCCAGCAGCTTGCTCGCCGGGCAACTGGCGAGTGAAAAACTGTTTTTT. Its protein is CASSLLAGQLASEKLFF.

This rearrangement joins TRBV5-6 to TRBJ2-1; 7 bases are a match to TRBD2. CDR1 is SGHDT, CDR2 YYEEEE, per germline. The CDR3 is made up of 17 amino acids. Trimming cost V 4 bases and J 5 bases; bases outside gene matches: 15. This CDR3 reads CASSVLGGSKADNEQFF. CDR3 DNA: TGTGCCAGCAGCGTCCTGGGCGGGAGTAAGGCCGACAATGAGCAGTTCTTC.

The CDR3 loop reads CASGQILLSYNEQFF. The DNA of the CDR3 is TGTGCCAGCGGGCAGATTCTCCTCTCCTACAATGAGCAGTTCTTC. The V call is TRBV5-8, the J call TRBJ2-1; D call uncertain. The CDR3 covers 15 residues. Germline-derived CDR1 and CDR2 are SGHTS and YDEGEE. Trimming took off 7 bases at V and 0 bases at J, with 14 bases between the two ends.

DNA of the CDR3: TGCAGCACAACCCGGGCCTACCAAGAGACCCAGTACTTC. It translates to CSTTRAYQETQYF. The J gene is TRBJ2-5, the V gene TRBV29-1; D unresolved. The length of the CDR3 is 13 residues. Trimming stripped 8 bases from V and 0 bases from J, with 13 bases between. The germline gives CDR1 SQVTM, CDR2 ANQGSEA.

The rearrangement uses TRBV18 and TRBJ1-5, with D perhaps TRBD1 (6 bases). Trimming pared 3 bases from V and 4 bases from J, leaving 10 bases between. CDR1 is KGHSH and CDR2 is LQKENI in the germline V gene. The CDR3 totals 14 residues. The CDR3 sequence is CASSPTGLNQPQHF. CDR3 DNA: TGTGCCAGCTCACCCACAGGGTTGAATCAGCCCCAGCATTTT.

This sequence joins TRBV7-2 and TRBJ2-4; 9 nucleotides match TRBD2. Germline CDR1 reads SGHTA; CDR2 reads FQGNSA. Trimming at V came to 5 bases and at J to 3 bases, leaving 17 bases not matched to a gene. CDR3 length: 19 amino acids. The chain's CDR3 is CASSPTRPAGGRGKNIQYF. CDR3 in DNA: TGTGCCAGCAGCCCAACCCGTCCGGCGGGAGGGCGGGGCAAAAACATTCAGTACTTC.

The V and J genes are TRBV3-1 (or the pseudogene TRBV3-2) and TRBJ2-1, with 10 bases identical to TRBD1. The ends lost 3 bases at V and 6 bases at J; junction bases unmatched: 5. The CDR3 runs to 15 residues. From germline, CDR1 is LGHDT and CDR2 YNNKEL (reference sequence). As DNA, the CDR3 is TGTGCCAGCAGCCAGGCCCGGACAGGGGGCAATGAGCAGTTCTTC. It translates to CASSQARTGGNEQFF.

The V and J genes are TRBV19 and TRBJ2-6; D gene uncertain. Germline-derived CDR1 and CDR2 are LNHDA and SQIVND (reference sequence). V was cut by 6 bases and J by 0 bases, with 9 bases left in between. The CDR3 is made up of 15 amino acids. The CDR3: CASRPRSSGANVLTF. CDR3 nucleotide sequence: TGTGCCAGTAGACCGCGCAGCTCTGGGGCCAACGTCCTGACTTTC. The variable domain in full, with the rest retrieved from reference TRBV19 and TRBJ2-6, is DGGITQSPKYLFRKEGQNVTLSCEQNLNHDAMYWYRQDPGQGLRLIYYSQIVNDFQKGDIAEGYSVSREKKESFPLTVTSAQKNPTAFYLCASRPRSSGANVLTFGAGSRLTVL.

The CDR3 here is CASSLAGQGSTDTQYF. The CDR3 coding sequence is TGTGCCAGCAGCTTAGCGGGACAGGGGAGCACAGATACGCAGTATTTT. This chain connects TRBV7-2 to TRBJ2-3; 10 nucleotides match TRBD1. Trimming at V came to 0 bases and at J to 0 bases, leaving 0 bases not matched to a gene. Germline V gene data show CDR1 as SGHTA and CDR2 as FQGNSA. There are 16 residues in the CDR3.

This chain joins TRBV28 and TRBJ1-1; 7 bases agree with TRBD1. J was trimmed by 3 bases and V by 8 bases; bases with no gene match: 9. Germline V lookup: CDR1 MDHEN, CDR2 SYDVKM. The CDR3 contains 14 residues. The CDR3 is CASSRQGGYTEAFF. The CDR3 DNA follows: TGTGCCAGCTCACGACAGGGAGGTTACACTGAAGCTTTCTTT.

The chain has TRBV19 and TRBJ2-7; D is possibly TRBD2 (6 bases). Germline V CDR1 and CDR2: LNHDA, SQIVND (reference sequence). V was pared by 3 bases and J by 4 bases, with 16 bases between. The CDR3 has 15 amino acids. CDR3 sequence reads: CASSMSSGVAYEQYF. DNA for the CDR3: TGTGCCAGTAGTATGTCGTCGGGGGTGGCGTACGAGCAGTACTTC.

This rearrangement joins TRBV7-3 to TRBJ1-1; tentatively, D is TRBD1 (6 bases). CDR3 length: 14 residues. V was clipped by 5 bases and J by 1 base, with 11 bases between them. CDR1 and CDR2 (germline): SGHTA, FQGTGA. CDR3 DNA sequence: TGTGCCAGCAGCCCCGGGACACCGAACACTGAAGCTTTCTTT. Translation gives CASSPGTPNTEAFF.

The rearrangement joins TRBV19 to TRBJ2-1; TRBD2 is a possible D gene (5 bases). Germline V gene lookup returns CDR1 LNHDA and CDR2 SQIVND (reference sequence). The CDR3 sequence is 17 residues long. Trimming left V 3 bases short and J 0 bases short, with 15 bases between. For the CDR3, the DNA is TGTGCCAGTAGTATGCCCCCTGCGGGTAGCTCCTACAATGAGCAGTTCTTC. This encodes CASSMPPAGSSYNEQFF.

J is TRBJ1-2 and V is TRBV5-1, with 8 bases aligning to TRBD1. CDR1 and CDR2 from the germline V gene are SGHRS and YFSETQ. J was trimmed by 2 bases and V by 0 bases; bases with no gene match: 3. The CDR3 totals 15 residues. CDR3 coding DNA: TGCGCCAGCAGCTTGGTCGGGACAGGAAACTATGGCTACACCTTC. Its protein is CASSLVGTGNYGYTF. Drawing the rest from reference TRBV5-1 and TRBJ1-2, the complete variable domain is KAGVTQTPRYLIKTRGQQVTLSCSPISGHRSVSWYQQTPGQGLQFLFEYFSETQRNKGNFPGRFSGRQFSNSRSEMNVSTLELGDSALYLCASSLVGTGNYGYTFGSGTRLTVV.

CDR3 coding DNA: TGTGCCAGCAGCTTGGTAGGGGCACAGACCGGGGAGCTGTTTTTT. It is translated as CASSLVGAQTGELFF. The genes are TRBV5-6 and TRBJ2-2; D is perhaps TRBD1 (5 bases). Germline V CDR1 and CDR2: SGHDT, YYEEEE. CDR3 length: 15 residues. V lost 0 bases and J lost 5, with 11 bases in between.

The rearrangement links TRBV5-1 to TRBJ1-6, with TRBD1 identical over 11 bases. The J segment lost 0 bases and the V segment lost 3 bases, leaving 5 bases of the junction unmatched. Germline CDR1 and CDR2: SGHRS and YFSETQ. This CDR3 contains 18 residues. The CDR3 region is CASSWGQGESSYNSPLHF. The CDR3 DNA reads TGCGCCAGCAGCTGGGGACAGGGGGAAAGCTCCTATAATTCACCCCTCCACTTT.

The chain employs TRBV4-1 and TRBJ2-1; 10 nucleotides match TRBD2. Germline V lookup: CDR1 MGHRA, CDR2 YSYEKL. The V and J ends lost 1 base and 6 bases, in that order; junction bases with no gene match: 9. The CDR3 runs 17 residues. CDR3 amino acids: CASSQGPPSGSFNEQFF. CDR3 sequence (DNA): TGCGCCAGCAGCCAAGGTCCCCCTAGCGGGAGCTTCAATGAGCAGTTCTTC.